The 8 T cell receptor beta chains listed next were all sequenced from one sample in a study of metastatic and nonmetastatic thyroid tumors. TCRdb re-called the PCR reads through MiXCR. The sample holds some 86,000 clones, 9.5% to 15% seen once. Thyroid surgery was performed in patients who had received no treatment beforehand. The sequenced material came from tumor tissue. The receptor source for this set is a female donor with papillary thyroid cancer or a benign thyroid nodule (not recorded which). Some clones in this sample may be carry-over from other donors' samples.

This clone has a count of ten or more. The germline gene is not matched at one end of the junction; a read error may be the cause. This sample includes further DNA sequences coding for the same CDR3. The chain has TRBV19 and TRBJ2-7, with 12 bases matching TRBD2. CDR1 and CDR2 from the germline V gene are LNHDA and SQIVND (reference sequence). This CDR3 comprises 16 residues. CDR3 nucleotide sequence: TGTGCCAGTAGTGCCCTAGCGGGAGGGGGCCCCTACGAGCAATACTTC. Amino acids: CASSALAGGGPYEQYF.

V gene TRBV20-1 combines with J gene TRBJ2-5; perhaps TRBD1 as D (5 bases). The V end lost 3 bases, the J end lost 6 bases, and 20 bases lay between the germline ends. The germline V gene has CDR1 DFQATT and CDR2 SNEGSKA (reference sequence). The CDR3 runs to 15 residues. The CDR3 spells CSASNPDEGVQTQYF. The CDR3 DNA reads TGCAGTGCTAGCAACCCAGATGAAGGGGTCCAGACCCAGTACTTC.

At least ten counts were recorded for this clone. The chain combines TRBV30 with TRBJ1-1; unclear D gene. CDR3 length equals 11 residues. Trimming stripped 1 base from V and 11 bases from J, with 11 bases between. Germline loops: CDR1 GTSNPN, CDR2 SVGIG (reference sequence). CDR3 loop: CAWSGPDPAFF. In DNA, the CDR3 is TGTGCCTGGAGTGGACCTGACCCGGCTTTCTTT.

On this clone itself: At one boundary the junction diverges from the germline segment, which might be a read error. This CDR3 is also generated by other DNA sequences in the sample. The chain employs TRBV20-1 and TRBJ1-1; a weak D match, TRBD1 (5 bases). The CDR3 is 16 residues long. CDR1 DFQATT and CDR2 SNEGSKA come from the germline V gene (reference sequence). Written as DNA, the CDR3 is TGCAGTGCACCCCAACCGACGAGGGGATTGAACACTGAGGCTTTCTTT. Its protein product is CSAPQPTRGLNTEAFF.

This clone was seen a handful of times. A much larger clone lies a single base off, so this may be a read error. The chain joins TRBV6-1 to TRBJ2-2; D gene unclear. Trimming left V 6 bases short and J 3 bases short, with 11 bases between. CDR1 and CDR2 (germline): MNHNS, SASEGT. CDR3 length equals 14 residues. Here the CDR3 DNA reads TGTGCCAGCAGGCCTACTCTCGACACCGGGGAGCTGTTTTTT. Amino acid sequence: CASRPTLDTGELFF.

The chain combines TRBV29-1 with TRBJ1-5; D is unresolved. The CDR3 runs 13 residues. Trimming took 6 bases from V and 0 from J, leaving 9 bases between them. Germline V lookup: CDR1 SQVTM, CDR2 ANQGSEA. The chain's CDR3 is CSVTLGSNQPQHF. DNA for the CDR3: TGCAGCGTGACGCTAGGTAGCAATCAGCCCCAGCATTTT. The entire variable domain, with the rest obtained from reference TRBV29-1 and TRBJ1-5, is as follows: SAVISQKPSRDICQRGTSLTIQCQVDSQVTMMFWYRQQPGQSLTLIATANQGSEATYESGFVIDKFPISRPNLTFSTLTVSNMSPEDSSIYLCSVTLGSNQPQHFGDGTRLSIL.

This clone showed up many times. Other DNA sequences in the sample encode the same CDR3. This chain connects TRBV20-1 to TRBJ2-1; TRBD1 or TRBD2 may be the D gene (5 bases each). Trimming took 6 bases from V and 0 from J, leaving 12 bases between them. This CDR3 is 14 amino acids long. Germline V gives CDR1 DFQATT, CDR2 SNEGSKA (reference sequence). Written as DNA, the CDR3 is TGCAGTGCGAGGGACCGCTTCTCCTACAATGAGCAGTTCTTC. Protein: CSARDRFSYNEQFF.

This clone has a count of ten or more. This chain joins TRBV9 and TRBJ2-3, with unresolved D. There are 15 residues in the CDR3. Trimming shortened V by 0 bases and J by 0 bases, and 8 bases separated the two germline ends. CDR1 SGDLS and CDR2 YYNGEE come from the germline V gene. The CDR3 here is CASSVDHSSTDTQYF. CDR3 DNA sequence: TGTGCCAGCAGCGTAGATCACAGTAGCACAGATACGCAGTATTTT.